Following are 24 T cell receptor beta chains from one sample sequenced in a study of T cells in localized non-small cell lung cancer. The method was immunoSEQ multiplex PCR; TCRdb's version includes in-frame clones alone and lacks a portion of them. Of some 20,000 clones in the sample, less than 95% were seen once. The material was peripheral blood, obtained before any cancer treatment. These receptors all stem from a woman aged 40 to 75 with stage I lung adenocarcinoma.

V is TRBV30 and J is TRBJ2-1; 12 positions agree with TRBD2. Losses at the gene ends were 2 bases for V and 8 bases for J; bases not matched to a gene: 10. Germline loops: CDR1 GTSNPN, CDR2 SVGIG (reference sequence). This CDR3 spans 16 amino acids. CDR3 region: CAWSSPGTSGLYEQFF. The DNA of the CDR3 is TGTGCCTGGAGTTCTCCCGGGACTAGCGGGTTGTATGAGCAGTTCTTC.

The V call is TRBV28, the J call TRBJ2-1; TRBD1 is a possible D gene (5 bases). Germline CDR1 reads MDHEN; CDR2 reads SYDVKM. The CDR3 has 12 amino acids. Between the trimmed V and J ends, which lost 2 bases and 9 bases, there was a span of 8 bases. The CDR3 here is CASSLLRVEQFF. DNA for the CDR3: TGTGCCAGCAGTTTACTCAGGGTTGAGCAGTTCTTC.

The chain links TRBV4-3 to TRBJ2-2; D possibly corresponds to TRBD2 (6 bases). Germline V CDR1 and CDR2: LGHNA, YSLEER. V was shortened by 8 bases and J by 4 bases, with 11 bases between the two germline ends. The CDR3 covers 13 residues. CDR3 bases: TGCGCCAGCGGGAGCGGGCTCACCGGGGAGCTGTTTTTT. This codes for CASGSGLTGELFF.

This clone was seen once. The V call is TRBV5-1, the J call TRBJ2-3; 7 nucleotides agree with TRBD2. This CDR3 region has 15 residues. V gave up 1 base and J gave up 7 bases; unmatched junction bases: 9. Looked up from germline, CDR1 is SGHRS and CDR2 is YFSETQ. The chain's CDR3 is CASSLSGGTMNTQYF. CDR3 nucleotide sequence: TGCGCCAGCAGCTTGTCTGGCGGGACTATGAATACGCAGTATTTT.

This clone was observed a single time. The chain links TRBV6-1 to TRBJ2-1, with D uncertain. Germline V gene sequence: CDR1 MNHNS, CDR2 SASEGT. The CDR3 runs to 12 residues. The ends were cut back, 9 bases at V and 9 bases at J, with 15 bases in the middle. CDR3: CASRPRTTEQFF. In nucleotides, the CDR3 is TGTGCCAGTAGACCCCGGACGACTGAGCAGTTCTTC.

The chain links TRBV5-8 to TRBJ1-5; TRBD1 is a possible D gene (6 bases). This CDR3 is built from 14 residues. The V and J ends lost 2 bases and 4 bases respectively, with 10 bases between them. Germline V CDR1 and CDR2: SGHTS, YDEGEE. The CDR3 loop reads CASSFQGRNQPQHF. CDR3 in DNA: TGTGCCAGCAGCTTTCAGGGGAGGAATCAGCCCCAGCATTTT. The entire variable domain, with the rest obtained from reference TRBV5-8 and TRBJ1-5, is as follows: EAGVTQSPTHLIKTRGQQATLRCSPISGHTSVYWYQQALGLGLQFLLWYDEGEERNRGNFPPRFSGRQFPNYSSELNVNALELEDSALYLCASSFQGRNQPQHFGDGTRLSIL.

The V and J genes are TRBV7-2 and TRBJ2-5; D may be TRBD1 or TRBD2 (7 bases each). Germline loops: CDR1 SGHTA, CDR2 FQGNSA. The V and J ends lost 6 bases and 9 bases respectively, with 11 bases between them. The CDR3 length is 11 residues. For the CDR3, the DNA is TGTGCCAGCAGTGCAGGGGGGGCCCAGTACTTC. It specifies CASSAGGAQYF.

The chain joins TRBV28 to TRBJ1-1; no clear D gene. The V and J ends lost 1 base and 8 bases respectively, with 8 bases between them. This CDR3 has 12 residues. Per the germline V gene, CDR1 is MDHEN and CDR2 is SYDVKM. CDR3 nucleotides: TGTGCCAGCAGTTTATCCGCCGGCGAAGCTTTCTTT. Translation gives CASSLSAGEAFF.

CDR3 region: CASSPIAGSEQFF. In DNA form, the CDR3 reads TGTGCCAGCAGTCCTATAGCGGGCAGTGAGCAGTTCTTC. This chain connects TRBV27 to TRBJ2-1; the match to TRBD2 covers 7 bases. The CDR3 consists of 13 residues. Germline lookup yields CDR1 MNHEY and CDR2 SMNVEV (reference sequence). Trimming at V came to 5 bases and at J to 9 bases, leaving 7 bases not matched to a gene.

The genes are TRBV11-2 and TRBJ2-3, with TRBD2 as a possible D gene (6 bases). Per the germline V gene, CDR1 is SGHAT and CDR2 is FQNNGV. The CDR3 is 14 residues long. V was cut by 4 bases and J by 6 bases, with 14 bases left in between. CDR3 amino acids: CASSSGVSMDTQYF. The CDR3 DNA is TGTGCCAGCAGCTCGGGAGTCTCGATGGATACGCAGTATTTT.

V gene TRBV4-1 combines with J gene TRBJ2-1; 9 bases map to TRBD2. V lost 1 base, J lost 4 bases, and 8 bases stayed unmatched. Germline loops: CDR1 MGHRA, CDR2 YSYEKL. This CDR3 comprises 17 residues. The CDR3 reads CASSQALIAGAYNEQFF. The CDR3 coding sequence is TGCGCCAGCAGCCAAGCCTTAATAGCGGGGGCGTACAATGAGCAGTTCTTC.

The gene calls are TRBV5-4 and TRBJ2-7, with D perhaps matching TRBD1 or TRBD2 (5 bases each). The germline V gene encodes CDR1 SGHNT and CDR2 YYREEE (reference sequence). The CDR3 is 14 residues long. Trimming shortened V by 4 bases and J by 0 bases, and 11 bases separated the two germline ends. This CDR3 reads CASSRGGSSYEQYF. The CDR3 DNA reads TGTGCCAGCAGCCGGGGCGGAAGCTCCTACGAGCAGTACTTC.

V is TRBV19 and J is TRBJ2-1, with TRBD2 matching 13 bases. CDR1 and CDR2 from the germline V gene are LNHDA and SQIVND (reference sequence). The junction had 7 bases not matched to a gene; V was cut back by 5 bases and J by 9 bases. The CDR3 contains 15 residues. CDR3 sequence reads: CASSSWTSGSGEQFF. The CDR3 coding sequence is TGTGCCAGTAGTTCCTGGACTAGCGGGAGTGGTGAGCAGTTCTTC.

The CDR3 sequence: CASSSGRDEQYF. The DNA of the CDR3 is TGCGCCAGCAGTAGCGGGAGAGACGAGCAGTACTTC. V gene TRBV5-1 combines with J gene TRBJ2-7, with 9 bases lining up with TRBD2. The CDR3 has 12 residues. The germline CDR1 and CDR2 sequences are SGHRS and YFSETQ. Germline trimming cut 5 bases from V and 5 bases from J; bases unmatched to any gene: 2.

The chain is built from TRBV27 and TRBJ2-7; 7 bases line up with TRBD1. The CDR3 loop spans 14 amino acids. The germline V gene encodes CDR1 MNHEY and CDR2 SMNVEV (reference sequence). Unmatched junction bases numbered 4, after V lost 5 bases and J lost 0 bases. Here the CDR3 reads CASSRGLFSYEQYF. The CDR3, as DNA: TGTGCCAGCAGTAGGGGGCTCTTCTCCTACGAGCAGTACTTC.

The V and J genes are TRBV7-8 and TRBJ1-5, with TRBD1 identical over 9 bases. CDR3 length: 17 amino acids. Trimming at V came to 0 bases and at J to 4 bases, leaving 7 bases not matched to a gene. Germline V CDR1 and CDR2: SGHVS, FQNEAQ. The CDR3 region is CASSLALGTGTNQPQHF. CDR3 in DNA: TGTGCCAGCAGCTTAGCGTTGGGGACAGGGACTAATCAGCCCCAGCATTTT.

This sequence joins TRBV9 and TRBJ1-2; maybe TRBD1 (5 bases). The CDR3 has 14 amino acids. The V gene's germline CDR1 is SGDLS and CDR2 YYNGEE. Trimming shortened V by 0 bases and J by 5 bases, and 11 bases separated the two germline ends. CDR3 coding DNA: TGTGCCAGCAGCGTAGACCTAGGGGCGTATGGCTACACCTTC. The encoded protein is CASSVDLGAYGYTF.

The chain employs TRBV5-6 and TRBJ1-3; perhaps TRBD1 as D (5 bases). Trimming took 1 base from V and 2 from J, leaving 13 bases between them. Germline V lookup: CDR1 SGHDT, CDR2 YYEEEE. This CDR3 comprises 16 residues. The CDR3 DNA reads as TGTGCCAGCAGCTTGTGGGGCGGACCCGCTGGAAACACCATATATTTT. Amino acid sequence: CASSLWGGPAGNTIYF. The whole variable domain, remainder taken from reference TRBV5-6 and TRBJ1-3, is DAGVTQSPTHLIKTRGQQVTLRCSPKSGHDTVSWYQQALGQGPQFIFQYYEEEERQRGNFPDRFSGHQFPNYSSELNVNALLLGDSALYLCASSLWGGPAGNTIYFGEGSWLTVV.

This clone was seen once. The CDR3 DNA follows: TGTGCCAGTAGTATCCCCTCATCCGAAAAACTGTTTTTT. This translates into CASSIPSSEKLFF. The chain couples TRBV19 to TRBJ1-4, with unresolved D. In germline, CDR1 is LNHDA, CDR2 SQIVND (reference sequence). This CDR3 is built from 13 residues. Deletions cut 3 bases from V and 8 bases from J, with 10 bases between.

As to this clone: The junction and the germline gene differ at one end; a read error may be behind it. The V and J genes are TRBV7-9 and TRBJ2-5; perhaps TRBD2 as D (6 bases). The CDR3 has 12 residues. CDR1 is SEHNR, CDR2 FQNEAQ, per germline (reference sequence). CDR3 amino acids: CASSLGDFPGHF. The DNA of the CDR3 is TGTGCCAGCAGCTTAGGGGACTTCCCGGGACACTTC.

The chain employs TRBV7-2 and TRBJ2-1, with unresolved D. The CDR3 loop spans 13 amino acids. CDR1 is SGHTA, CDR2 FQGNSA, per germline. The V and J ends lost 4 bases and 6 bases respectively, with 10 bases between them. The CDR3 region has the DNA TGTGCCAGCAGCTCCCGACTCGTCAATGAGCAGTTCTTC. It specifies CASSSRLVNEQFF.

J is TRBJ2-3 and V is TRBV27; no firm D call. Germline values: CDR1 MNHEY, CDR2 SMNVEV (reference sequence). The V gene lost 6 bases and the J gene lost 1 base, with 8 bases spanning the gap. The CDR3 runs to 13 residues. CDR3 DNA: TGTGCCAGCAGCTATTTGGGCACAGATACGCAGTATTTT. This codes for CASSYLGTDTQYF.

The genes are TRBV5-1 and TRBJ2-5; no reliable D call. This CDR3 contains 15 residues. Germline loops: CDR1 SGHRS, CDR2 YFSETQ. V dropped 3 bases and J dropped 2 bases, with 14 bases sitting between them. The CDR3 region is CASSSGPVEQETQYF. DNA of the CDR3: TGCGCCAGCAGCTCCGGACCGGTGGAGCAAGAGACCCAGTACTTC.

The chain is built from TRBV27 and TRBJ2-1; TRBD2 agrees at 14 bases. Germline CDR1 reads MNHEY; CDR2 reads SMNVEV (reference sequence). The CDR3 totals 15 residues. V dropped 7 bases and J dropped 10; count of bases not matched to a gene: 9. The CDR3 bases are TGTGCCAGCAATTCCGGGACTAGCGGGAGTCGGGAGCAGTTCTTC. Residues: CASNSGTSGSREQFF.